The clone carrying this T cell receptor beta chain came up many times. Its antigen is not known. One junction end does not reproduce the germline sequence, and a read error may be involved. Other nucleotide sequences in the sample specify the same CDR3. The data originate from a study of metastatic and nonmetastatic thyroid tumors. About the research overall: Thyroid patients, malignant and benign, had repertoires compared across blood and tumor or nodule tissue. Whole-study results and caveats: Benign nodules were reported to have significantly lower TCR beta diversity than malignant thyroid tumors, in blood and tumor.

No treatment had been given to any patient before thyroid surgery. TCRdb re-analyzed the PCR reads through MiXCR. The table shows around 15,000 clones, with 24% occurring only once. The sequencing sample was made of tumor tissue. The clonotype comes from a female donor with papillary thyroid cancer or a benign thyroid nodule (not recorded which). Some clones in this sample may be carry-over from other donors' samples.

The CDR3 loop is CASSLDRGADTQYF. The CDR3 DNA reads as TGTGCTAGCAGTTTAGACCGGGGGGCAGATACGCAGTATTTT. This chain joins TRBV28 and TRBJ2-3, with 7 bases identical to TRBD2. Germline V gives CDR1 MDHEN, CDR2 SYDVKM. This CDR3 has 14 amino acids.